This TCR beta chain was profiled in a study of CD4 and CD8 cells across lung adenocarcinoma regions. Samples came from patients with localized non-small cell lung adenocarcinoma. In the case of this clonotype: Germline is not matched at one junction end, which may reflect a read error.

TCRdb reprocessed the PCR reads with MiXCR, giving one entry per CDR3 protein. The table includes 24,000 or so distinct CDR3 sequences, 40% to 65% detected once. The CDR3 runs to 16 residues. CDR1 is MGHDK and CDR2 is SYGVNS in the germline V gene. This receptor was obtained from a male donor with lung adenocarcinoma. The CD4 and CD8 labels of this study may be unreliable. Source material: CD4+ T cells from the center of a lung tumor. The J gene is TRBJ2-3, the V gene TRBV25-1, with D possibly called TRBD1 or TRBD2 (6 bases each). The CDR3 protein is CASGELRGRDTDTQYF. The DNA of the CDR3 is TGTGCCAGCGGGGAATTGCGGGGACGGGACACAGATACGCAGTACTTT.